This note documents a single T cell receptor beta chain sequence. Unique molecular identifiers were built into the TCRbeta library. TCRdb processed the PCR reads anew with MiXCR; each CDR3 protein has one entry. Here the sample spans some 500,000 distinct CDR3 sequences, approximately 30% being singletons. This sample stems from a study of T-cell reconstitution after alpha-beta-depleted transplantation in children. The sequence was obtained from a human donor who donated a stem cell graft to a child with aplastic anemia. The sample here was PBMCs from the stem cell graft donor, taken from the stem cell graft.

This CDR3 is CASSLEASGLPAFF. DNA of the CDR3: TGTGCCAGCAGCTTAGAGGCTAGCGGGCTCCCGGCGTTCTTC. The V gene is TRBV11-2, the J gene TRBJ2-1, with TRBD2 identical over 8 bases. The CDR3 extends over 14 amino acids. Germline V lookup: CDR1 SGHAT, CDR2 FQNNGV. J gave up 15 bases and V 0 bases, and 10 bases lay outside the gene matches.